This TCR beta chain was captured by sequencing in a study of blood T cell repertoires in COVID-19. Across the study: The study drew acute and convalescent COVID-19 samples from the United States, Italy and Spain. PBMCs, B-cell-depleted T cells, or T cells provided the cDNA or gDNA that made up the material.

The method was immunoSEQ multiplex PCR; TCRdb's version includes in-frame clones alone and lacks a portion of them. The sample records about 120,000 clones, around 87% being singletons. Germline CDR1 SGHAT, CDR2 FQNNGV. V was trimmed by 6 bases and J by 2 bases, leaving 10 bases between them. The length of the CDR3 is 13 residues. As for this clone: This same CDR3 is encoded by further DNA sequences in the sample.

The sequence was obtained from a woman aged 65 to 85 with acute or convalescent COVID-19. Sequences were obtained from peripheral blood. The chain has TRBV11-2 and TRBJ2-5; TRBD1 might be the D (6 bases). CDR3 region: CASSSGQQETQYF. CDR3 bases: TGTGCCAGCAGTTCGGGACAACAAGAGACCCAGTACTTC.